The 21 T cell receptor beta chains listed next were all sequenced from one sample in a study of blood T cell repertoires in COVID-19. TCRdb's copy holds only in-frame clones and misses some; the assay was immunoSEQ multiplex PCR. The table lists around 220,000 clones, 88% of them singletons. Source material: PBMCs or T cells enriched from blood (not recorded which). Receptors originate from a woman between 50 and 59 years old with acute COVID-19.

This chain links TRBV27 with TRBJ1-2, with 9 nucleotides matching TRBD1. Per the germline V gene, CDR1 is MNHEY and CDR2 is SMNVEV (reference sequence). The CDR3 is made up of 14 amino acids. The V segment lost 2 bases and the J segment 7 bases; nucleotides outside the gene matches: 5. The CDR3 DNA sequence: TGTGCCAGCAGTTTAACAGGGGGCAGAGGTGGCTACACCTTC. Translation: CASSLTGGRGGYTF.

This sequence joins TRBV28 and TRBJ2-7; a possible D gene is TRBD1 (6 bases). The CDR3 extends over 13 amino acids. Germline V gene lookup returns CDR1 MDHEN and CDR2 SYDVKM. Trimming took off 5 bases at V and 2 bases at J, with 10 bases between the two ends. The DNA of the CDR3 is TGTGCCAGCAGTGGACAGTTGCCCTACGAGCAGTACTTC. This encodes CASSGQLPYEQYF.

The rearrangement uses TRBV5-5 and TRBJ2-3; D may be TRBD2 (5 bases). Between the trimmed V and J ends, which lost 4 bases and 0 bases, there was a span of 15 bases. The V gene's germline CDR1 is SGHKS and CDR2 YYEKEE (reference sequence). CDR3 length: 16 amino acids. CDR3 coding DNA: TGTGCCAGCAGCCCCTACGGAGGTTTTAGCACAGATACGCAGTATTTT. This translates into CASSPYGGFSTDTQYF.

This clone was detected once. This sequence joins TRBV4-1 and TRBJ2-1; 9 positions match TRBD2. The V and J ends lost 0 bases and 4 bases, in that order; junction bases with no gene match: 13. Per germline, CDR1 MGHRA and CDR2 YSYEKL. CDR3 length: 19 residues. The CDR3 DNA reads TGCGCCAGCAGCCAAGAAATCATTCTTAGACTAGCGGCTTACAATGAGCAGTTCTTC. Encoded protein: CASSQEIILRLAAYNEQFF.

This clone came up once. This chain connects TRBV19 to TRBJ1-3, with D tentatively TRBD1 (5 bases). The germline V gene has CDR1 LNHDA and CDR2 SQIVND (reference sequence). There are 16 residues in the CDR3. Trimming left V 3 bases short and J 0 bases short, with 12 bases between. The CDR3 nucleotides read TGTGCCAGTAGTATCTGGGGCCGATCCTCTGGAAACACCATATATTTT. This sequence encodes CASSIWGRSSGNTIYF.

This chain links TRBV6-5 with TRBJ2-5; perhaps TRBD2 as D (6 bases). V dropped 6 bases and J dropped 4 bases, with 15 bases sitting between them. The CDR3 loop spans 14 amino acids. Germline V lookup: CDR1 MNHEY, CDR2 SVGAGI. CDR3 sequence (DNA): TGTGCCAGCAGACGACTAGAGAGGGGAGAGACCCAGTACTTC. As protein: CASRRLERGETQYF.

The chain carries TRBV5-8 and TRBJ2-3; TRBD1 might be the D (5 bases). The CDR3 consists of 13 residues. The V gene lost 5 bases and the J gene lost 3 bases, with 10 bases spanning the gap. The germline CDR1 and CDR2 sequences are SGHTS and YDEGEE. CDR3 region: CASSTTGTDTQYF. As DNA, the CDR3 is TGTGCCAGCAGTACCACAGGAACAGATACGCAGTATTTT.

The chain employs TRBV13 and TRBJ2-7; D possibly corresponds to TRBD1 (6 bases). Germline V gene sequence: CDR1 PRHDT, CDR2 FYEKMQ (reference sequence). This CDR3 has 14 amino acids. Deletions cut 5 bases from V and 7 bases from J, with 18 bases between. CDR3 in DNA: TGTGCCAGCAGCCACAGGGTCCGGACGGATGAGCAGTACTTC. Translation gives CASSHRVRTDEQYF.

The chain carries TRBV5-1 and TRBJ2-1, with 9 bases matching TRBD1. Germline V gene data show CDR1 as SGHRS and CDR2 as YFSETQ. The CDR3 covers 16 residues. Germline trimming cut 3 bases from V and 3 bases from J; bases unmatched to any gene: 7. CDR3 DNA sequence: TGCGCCAGCAGCTACACCAAGGGACAGGGCTACAATGAGCAGTTCTTC. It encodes CASSYTKGQGYNEQFF.

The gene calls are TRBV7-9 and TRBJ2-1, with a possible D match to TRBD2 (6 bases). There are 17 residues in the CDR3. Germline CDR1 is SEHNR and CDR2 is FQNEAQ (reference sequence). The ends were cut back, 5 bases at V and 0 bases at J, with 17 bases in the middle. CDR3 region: CASSPTTRDSSYNEQFF. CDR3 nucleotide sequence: TGTGCCAGCAGCCCGACTACCCGGGACTCCTCCTACAATGAGCAGTTCTTC.

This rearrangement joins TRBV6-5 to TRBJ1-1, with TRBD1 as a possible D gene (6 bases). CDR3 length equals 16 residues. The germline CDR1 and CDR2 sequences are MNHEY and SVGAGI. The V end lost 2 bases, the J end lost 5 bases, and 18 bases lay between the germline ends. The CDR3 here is CASSYRPGGARTEAFF. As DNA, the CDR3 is TGTGCCAGCAGTTACCGACCCGGGGGGGCGAGGACTGAAGCTTTCTTT.

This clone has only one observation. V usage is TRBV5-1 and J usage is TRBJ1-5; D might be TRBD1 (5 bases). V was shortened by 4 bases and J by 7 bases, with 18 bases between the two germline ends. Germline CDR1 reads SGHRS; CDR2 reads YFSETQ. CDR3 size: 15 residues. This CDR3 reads CASSPGGEGRQPQHF. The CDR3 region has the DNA TGCGCCAGCAGCCCGGGAGGTGAGGGGCGGCAGCCCCAGCATTTT.

The CDR3 reads CASRQGGEETQYF. CDR3 DNA sequence: TGTGCCAGCAGACAGGGAGGGGAAGAGACCCAGTACTTC. The V and J genes are TRBV27 and TRBJ2-5, with TRBD2 as a possible D gene (7 bases). CDR1 and CDR2 from the germline V gene are MNHEY and SMNVEV (reference sequence). Trimming removed 6 bases at V and 3 bases at J, with 11 bases between. The length of the CDR3 is 13 residues.

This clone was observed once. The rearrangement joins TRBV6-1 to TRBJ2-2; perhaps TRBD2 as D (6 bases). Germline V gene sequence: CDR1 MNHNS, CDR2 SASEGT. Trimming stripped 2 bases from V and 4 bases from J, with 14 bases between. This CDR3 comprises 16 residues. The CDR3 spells CASSENGGRGTGELFF. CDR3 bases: TGTGCCAGCAGTGAAAACGGGGGAAGGGGCACCGGGGAGCTGTTTTTT.

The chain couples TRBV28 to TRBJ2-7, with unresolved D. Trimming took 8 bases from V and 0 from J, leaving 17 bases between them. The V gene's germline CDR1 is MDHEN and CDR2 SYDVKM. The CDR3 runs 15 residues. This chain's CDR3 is CASRRDTFSSYEQYF. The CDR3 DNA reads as TGTGCCAGCCGCCGAGACACTTTCAGCTCCTACGAGCAGTACTTC.

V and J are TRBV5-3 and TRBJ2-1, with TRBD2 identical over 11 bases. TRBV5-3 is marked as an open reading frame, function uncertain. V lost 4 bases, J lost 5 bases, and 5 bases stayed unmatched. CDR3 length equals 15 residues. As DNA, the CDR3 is TGTGCCAGAAGCCCCGGGACTAGCGGAAACAATGAGCAGTTCTTC. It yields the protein CARSPGTSGNNEQFF.

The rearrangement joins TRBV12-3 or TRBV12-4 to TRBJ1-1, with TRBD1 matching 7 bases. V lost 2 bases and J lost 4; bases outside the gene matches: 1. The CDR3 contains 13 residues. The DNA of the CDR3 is TGTGCCAGCAGTTTACAGGGGGGCACTGAAGCTTTCTTT. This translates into CASSLQGGTEAFF.

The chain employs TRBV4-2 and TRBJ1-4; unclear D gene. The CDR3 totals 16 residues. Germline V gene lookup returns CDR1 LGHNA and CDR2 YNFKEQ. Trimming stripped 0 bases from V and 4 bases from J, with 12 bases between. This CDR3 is CASSQEGQAINEKLFF. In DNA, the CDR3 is TGTGCCAGCAGCCAAGAGGGCCAGGCGATTAATGAAAAACTGTTTTTT.

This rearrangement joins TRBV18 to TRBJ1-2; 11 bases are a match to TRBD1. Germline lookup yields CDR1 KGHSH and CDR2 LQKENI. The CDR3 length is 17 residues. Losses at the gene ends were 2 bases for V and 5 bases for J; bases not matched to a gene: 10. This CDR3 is CASSPGGSGQGAYGYTF. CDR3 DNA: TGTGCCAGCTCACCAGGTGGCTCAGGACAGGGGGCGTATGGCTACACCTTC. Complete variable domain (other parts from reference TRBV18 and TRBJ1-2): NAGVMQNPRHLVRRRGQEARLRCSPMKGHSHVYWYRQLPEEGLKFMVYLQKENIIDESGMPKERFSAEFPKEGPSILRIQQVVRGDSAAYFCASSPGGSGQGAYGYTFGSGTRLTVV.

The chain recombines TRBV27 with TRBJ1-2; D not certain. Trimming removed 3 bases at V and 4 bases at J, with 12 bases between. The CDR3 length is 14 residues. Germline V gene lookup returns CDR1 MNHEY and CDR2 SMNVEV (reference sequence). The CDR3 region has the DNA TGTGCCAGCAGTTTCGACCCGACATCCTATGGCTACACCTTC. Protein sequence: CASSFDPTSYGYTF.

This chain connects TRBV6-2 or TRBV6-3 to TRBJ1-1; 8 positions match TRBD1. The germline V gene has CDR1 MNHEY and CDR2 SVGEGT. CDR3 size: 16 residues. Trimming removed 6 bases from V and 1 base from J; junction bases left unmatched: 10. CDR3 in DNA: TGTGCCAGCAGCGAGCACAGGGGGAGCGGGAACACTGAAGCTTTCTTT. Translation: CASSEHRGSGNTEAFF.